This T cell receptor beta chain came from a study of cytomegalovirus exposure and HLA in healthy donors. Study-wide points: Analysis was performed later, and it showed HLA-associated TCR beta chains to be more clonally expanded than equally common others. In a later analysis, a missense DCLRE1C variant was linked to TCR beta V- and J-gene trimming. Highly shared sequence variants in one cluster were likely a sequencing artifact.

Amplification used 60 Vbeta primers and 13 Jbeta primers. Using immunoSEQ multiplex PCR, the repertoire was profiled, and TCRdb retains in-frame clones only, with some absent. The top ten clones hold 1.5% to 2% of a sample with 150,000 to 250,000 clones, roughly 79% of them seen once. The CDR3 sequence is 13 residues long. Germline CDR1 SGHKS, CDR2 YYEKEE (reference sequence). V dropped 0 bases and J dropped 6 bases, with 7 bases sitting between them. As regards this clone: The antigen is undetermined.

The rearrangement joins TRBV5-5 to TRBJ1-5; D is unresolved. The clonotype comes from a man aged 25 to 45 in good health and CMV-seronegative. The specimen sequenced was PBMCs. The chain's CDR3 is CASSLGPPQPQHF. Here the CDR3 DNA reads TGTGCCAGCAGCTTGGGGCCGCCTCAGCCCCAGCATTTT.